Sequencing of this TCR beta chain was carried out in a study of post-analysis software for immune sequencing data. Study in general: Secondary progressive, relapsing-remitting and progressive-relapsing multiple sclerosis were among the included disease courses. Study conclusions and caveats: By F measure, strong co-clustering occurred among samples prepared in the same batch. In patients, five TRBV segments were more frequent than in controls, with TRBV5-6, TRBV5-1 and TRBV20-1 among them. Controls showed significantly higher normalized Chao1 diversity than did multiple sclerosis patients.

The CDR3 sequence is 13 residues long. V dropped 6 bases and J dropped 4; count of bases not matched to a gene: 2. Germline V gene sequence: CDR1 KGHDR, CDR2 SFDVKD. Unique molecular identifiers were present in the TCR beta cDNA libraries. The yield from approximately 1 to 10 million T cells was some 500,000 cDNA molecules in total. TCRdb re-called the PCR reads through MiXCR, storing one row per CDR3 protein. The sample records about 460,000 distinct CDR3 sequences, 45% being singletons. On this clonotype: Its antigen remains unknown.

This sequence joins TRBV24-1 and TRBJ2-3; 8 bases align to TRBD2. The sequenced sample consisted of blood. The TCR comes from a girl between 10 and 17 years old with multiple sclerosis. In DNA form, the CDR3 reads TGTGCCACCAGTTCGACTAGCGCAGATACGCAGTATTTT. It yields the protein CATSSTSADTQYF.